This TCR beta chain was documented in a study of a mutant IDH1 vaccine in newly diagnosed glioma. On the study more broadly: In weeks 1, 3, 5, 7, 11, 15, 19 and 23, patients were vaccinated.

The germline CDR1 and CDR2 sequences are SGHVS and FQNEAQ. V was trimmed by 2 bases and J by 7 bases, leaving 8 bases between them. CDR3 size: 13 residues. Only in-frame clones appear in the TCRdb table, and some are missing; sequencing was by immunoSEQ multiplex PCR. The sample comprises roughly 60,000 clones, less than 85% of which are singletons, and around 3.3% rests with the top ten. Indicated time point: week 11, during vaccination. Doses consisted of 300 ug of mutant IDH1 20-mer peptide each, paired with topical imiquimod. With respect to this clone: Its antigen is unknown.

Sequencing used PBMCs, obtained from a glioma patient whose treatment included an IDH1 peptide vaccine. This receptor was taken from a young man with glioma. The chain carries TRBV7-8 and TRBJ1-4, with D unresolved. CDR3 region: CASSLLGREKLFF. CDR3 nucleotides: TGTGCCAGCAGCTTATTAGGGCGTGAAAAACTGTTTTTT.